One and the same sample provided the 8 T cell receptor beta chains below, sequenced in a study of blood T cell repertoires in COVID-19. The table came from immunoSEQ multiplex PCR; TCRdb's copy has only in-frame clones and leaves some out. Among tens of thousands of clones, roughly 90% were seen once, and the ten largest hold under 1.5%. Input material: peripheral blood. Receptors were obtained from an elderly woman with acute or convalescent COVID-19.

The chain joins TRBV6-2 or TRBV6-3 to TRBJ1-5; D remains ambiguous. The CDR3 sequence is 15 residues long. Germline V gene lookup returns CDR1 MNHEY and CDR2 SVGEGT. Trimming left V 5 bases short and J 6 bases short, with 17 bases between. The CDR3 region has the DNA TGTGCCAGCAGTCTATCAGGCGGGGTTGGTCAGCCCCAGCATTTT. It is translated as CASSLSGGVGQPQHF.

The V and J genes are TRBV10-3 and TRBJ2-2, with 10 positions matching TRBD2. Germline V gene sequence: CDR1 ENHRY, CDR2 SYGVKD. V shed 0 bases and J 4 bases; nucleotides not matched to a gene: 8. This CDR3 has 18 amino acids. The CDR3: CAISESSGRFPSTGELFF. CDR3 bases: TGTGCCATCAGTGAGTCTAGCGGGAGGTTCCCAAGCACCGGGGAGCTGTTTTTT.

This chain joins TRBV3-1 (or the pseudogene TRBV3-2) and TRBJ1-2, with D possibly matching TRBD1 (5 bases). The CDR3 runs to 16 residues. V lost 9 bases and J lost 3, with 23 bases in between. Germline CDR1 and CDR2: LGHDT and YNNKEL (reference sequence). CDR3 coding DNA: TGTGCCAGAGGCGGTCAGGGCTCCGACAGAGACTATGGCTACACCTTC. Translated, it gives CARGGQGSDRDYGYTF.

This clone appeared once. The chain employs TRBV15 and TRBJ2-7; perhaps TRBD1 as D (5 bases). Per germline, CDR1 LNHNV and CDR2 YYDKDF (reference sequence). The CDR3 sequence is 15 residues long. The germline V and J ends were trimmed by 0 bases and 2 bases, with 11 bases remaining between them. The CDR3: CATSREWQGTYEQYF. The CDR3, as DNA: TGTGCCACCAGCAGAGAGTGGCAGGGAACCTACGAGCAGTACTTC.

This rearrangement joins TRBV27 to TRBJ2-7; TRBD2 matches 8 bases. CDR1 is MNHEY, CDR2 SMNVEV, per germline (reference sequence). The CDR3 runs 14 residues. V lost 5 bases and J lost 4; bases outside the gene matches: 7. CDR3 region: CASSPQREFYEQYF. CDR3 sequence (DNA): TGTGCCAGCAGTCCCCAGCGGGAGTTTTACGAGCAGTACTTC.

The CDR3 loop is CASSPIGRASYSNQPQHF. CDR3 nucleotides: TGTGCCAGCAGTCCAATAGGCAGGGCCAGCTATAGCAATCAGCCCCAGCATTTT. The rearrangement joins TRBV28 to TRBJ1-5; D is possibly TRBD1 (5 bases). The germline V and J ends were trimmed by 5 bases and 0 bases, with 20 bases remaining between them. In germline, CDR1 is MDHEN, CDR2 SYDVKM. The CDR3 length is 18 residues. The variable domain in full, with the rest retrieved from reference TRBV28 and TRBJ1-5, is DVKVTQSSRYLVKRTGEKVFLECVQDMDHENMFWYRQDPGLGLRLIYFSYDVKMKEKGDIPEGYSVSREKKERFSLILESASTNQTSMYLCASSPIGRASYSNQPQHFGDGTRLSIL.

The chain carries TRBV10-3 and TRBJ1-4; D is perhaps TRBD1 (5 bases). The V gene lost 2 bases and the J gene lost 3 bases, with 10 bases spanning the gap. CDR1 ENHRY and CDR2 SYGVKD come from the germline V gene. This CDR3 is built from 15 residues. Here the CDR3 reads CAISERSTANEKLFF. The CDR3 region has the DNA TGTGCCATCAGTGAGAGATCGACAGCTAATGAAAAACTGTTTTTT.

V and J are TRBV5-8 and TRBJ1-3; the match to TRBD1 covers 9 bases. This CDR3 contains 16 residues. Germline V gene data show CDR1 as SGHTS and CDR2 as YDEGEE. Trimming took 2 bases from V and 0 from J; bases not matched to a gene: 3. The CDR3 reads CASSLRTGDSGNTIYF. CDR3 sequence (DNA): TGTGCCAGCAGCTTACGGACAGGGGACTCTGGAAACACCATATATTTT.